The 29 T cell receptor beta chains below were found in one sample sequenced in a study of T-cell reconstitution after alpha-beta-depleted transplantation in children. This sample's TCRbeta library carried unique molecular identifier barcodes. TCRdb re-derived calls from the PCR reads in MiXCR, one entry per CDR3 protein. The sample includes some 490,000 distinct CDR3 sequences, around an eighth of them seen just once. This specimen was PBMCs from the stem cell graft donor, taken from the stem cell graft. The receptors were sampled from a human donor who donated a stem cell graft to a child with combined immunodeficiency.

This clonotype was seen repeatedly, ten times or more. The chain has TRBV12-3 or TRBV12-4 and TRBJ2-7; D ambiguous. Trimming cost V 5 bases and J 4 bases, with 6 bases left between them. There are 11 residues in the CDR3. The CDR3, as DNA: TGTGCCAGCAGTCAGGAATACGAGCAGTACTTC. Translating gives CASSQEYEQYF.

This clonotype was found many times. V gene TRBV12-3 or TRBV12-4 combines with J gene TRBJ1-1; no definite D call. Trimming left V 2 bases short and J 4 bases short, with 8 bases between. The CDR3 totals 13 residues. Here the CDR3 reads CASSLSPITEAFF. Written as DNA, the CDR3 is TGTGCCAGCAGTTTAAGCCCCATCACTGAAGCTTTCTTT.

In this sample, this clonotype turned up a few times. The rearrangement uses TRBV6-5 and TRBJ2-3; D ambiguous. CDR3 size: 14 residues. Trimming stripped 0 bases from V and 1 base from J, with 5 bases between. The germline V gene has CDR1 MNHEY and CDR2 SVGAGI. This CDR3 reads CASSYSEGTDTQYF. CDR3 nucleotides: TGTGCCAGCAGTTACTCTGAGGGCACAGATACGCAGTATTTT.

The gene calls are TRBV12-3 or TRBV12-4 and TRBJ2-3, with D hard to call. The V end lost 3 bases, the J end lost 2 bases, and 12 bases lay between the germline ends. This CDR3 spans 15 amino acids. The CDR3 region is CASSLVGKLTDTQYF. For the CDR3, the DNA is TGTGCCAGCAGTTTGGTCGGAAAACTCACAGATACGCAGTATTTT.

This clonotype was counted between two and nine times. The chain recombines TRBV2 with TRBJ1-2; TRBD1 matches 10 bases. Germline-derived CDR1 and CDR2 are SNHLY and FYNNEI. CDR3 size: 13 residues. V shed 5 bases and J 8 bases; nucleotides not matched to a gene: 5. The CDR3 is CASSRDRGKGYTF. The DNA of the CDR3 is TGTGCCAGCAGTCGGGACAGGGGCAAGGGCTACACCTTC.

At least ten counts were recorded for this clonotype. V and J are TRBV5-1 and TRBJ1-1, with D unclear. V was pared by 2 bases and J by 2 bases, with 13 bases between. The CDR3 contains 15 residues. CDR1 SGHRS and CDR2 YFSETQ come from the germline V gene. The CDR3 bases are TGCGCCAGCAGCTTTATGGCCAGCCCAAACACTGAAGCTTTCTTT. Protein product: CASSFMASPNTEAFF. Using reference TRBV5-1 and TRBJ1-1 for the parts outside the CDR3, the full variable domain is KAGVTQTPRYLIKTRGQQVTLSCSPISGHRSVSWYQQTPGQGLQFLFEYFSETQRNKGNFPGRFSGRQFSNSRSEMNVSTLELGDSALYLCASSFMASPNTEAFFGQGTRLTVV.

This clonotype appeared many times. The DNA of the CDR3 is TGTGCCAGCAGCGCAGGGACCCACCCCTACAATGAGCAGTTCTTC. It encodes CASSAGTHPYNEQFF. V and J are TRBV5-6 and TRBJ2-1, with D perhaps being TRBD1 or TRBD2 (5 bases each). Germline V gene lookup returns CDR1 SGHDT and CDR2 YYEEEE. The CDR3 is made up of 15 amino acids. The ends were cut back, 4 bases at V and 2 bases at J, with 13 bases in the middle.

The chain carries TRBV9 and TRBJ2-1, with 9 bases aligning to TRBD2. Per germline, CDR1 SGDLS and CDR2 YYNGEE. The V and J ends lost 0 bases and 4 bases, in that order; junction bases with no gene match: 8. There are 17 residues in the CDR3. The CDR3 bases are TGTGCCAGCAGCGTAGAGTCTAGCGGGACCTTATACAATGAGCAGTTCTTC. This sequence encodes CASSVESSGTLYNEQFF.

The CDR3 sequence is CASSPRGGLETQYF. For the CDR3, the DNA is TGTGCCAGCAGCCCGCGGGGCGGCTTAGAGACCCAGTACTTC. This chain links TRBV7-9 with TRBJ2-5; D is possibly TRBD2 (6 bases). The length of the CDR3 is 14 residues. V shed 5 bases and J shed 4 bases, with 14 bases lying between them. Germline V lookup: CDR1 SEHNR, CDR2 FQNEAQ (reference sequence).

The sample holds many counts of this clonotype. The J gene is TRBJ2-7, the V gene TRBV4-3; no reliable D call. The CDR3 extends over 14 amino acids. V gave up 0 bases and J gave up 7 bases, with 13 bases separating them. Germline-derived CDR1 and CDR2 are LGHNA and YSLEER. The chain's CDR3 is CASSQDPVRAEQYF. CDR3 nucleotide sequence: TGCGCCAGCAGCCAAGATCCTGTCAGAGCGGAGCAGTACTTC.

This clonotype was seen a handful of times. CDR3 amino acids: CASSLGAGVSSSTDTQYF. The CDR3 DNA follows: TGTGCCAGCAGTCTCGGCGCGGGGGTATCCTCTAGCACAGATACGCAGTATTTT. This chain joins TRBV11-2 and TRBJ2-3; the match to TRBD2 covers 7 bases. After removal of 6 bases from V and 0 bases from J, the junction contained 15 bases not matched to a gene. CDR3 length: 18 residues. Germline CDR1 and CDR2: SGHAT and FQNNGV.

This clonotype was detected many times. The V gene is TRBV9, the J gene TRBJ2-7; 10 bases agree with TRBD1. The CDR3 spans 13 residues. CDR1 SGDLS and CDR2 YYNGEE come from the germline V gene. The V and J ends lost 6 bases and 5 bases, in that order; junction bases with no gene match: 5. The CDR3 coding sequence is TGTGCCAGCATGAGGACAGGGGGGGACGAGCAGTACTTC. This gives the protein CASMRTGGDEQYF.

The V and J genes are TRBV4-1 and TRBJ2-7; no definite D call. The germline V and J ends were trimmed by 1 base and 6 bases, with 10 bases remaining between them. CDR1 is MGHRA, CDR2 YSYEKL, per germline. The CDR3 covers 13 residues. The CDR3 DNA reads TGCGCCAGCAGCCAAGTCGGCAGTTTCGAGCAGTACTTC. This gives the protein CASSQVGSFEQYF.

This clonotype was found a few times. This chain uses TRBV7-9 with TRBJ2-1, with D hard to call. CDR1 is SEHNR and CDR2 is FQNEAQ in the germline V gene (reference sequence). The CDR3 totals 16 residues. With 7 bases removed from V and 0 bases from J, the gap between germline ends came to 16 bases. As DNA, the CDR3 is TGTGCCAGCATTCCCTCGGGCCCTTCCTCCTACAATGAGCAGTTCTTC. Translating gives CASIPSGPSSYNEQFF.

This clonotype was observed many times. The V and J genes are TRBV11-2 and TRBJ2-1; 10 bases align to TRBD2. Germline V gene sequence: CDR1 SGHAT, CDR2 FQNNGV. This CDR3 comprises 17 residues. V was clipped by 2 bases and J by 10 bases; unmatched bases: 14. CDR3 region: CASSLNPSGRGRQEQFF. The CDR3 DNA reads TGTGCCAGCAGCTTAAATCCTAGCGGGAGAGGGCGGCAGGAGCAGTTCTTC.

The chain couples TRBV6-2 or TRBV6-3 to TRBJ2-5; tentatively, D is TRBD2 (6 bases). CDR1 is MNHEY and CDR2 is SVGEGT in the germline V gene. Trimming stripped 7 bases from V and 1 base from J, with 16 bases between. The CDR3 runs 15 residues. The DNA of the CDR3 is TGTGCCAGCAAGAACGGGGGAGCCCTCCAAGAGACCCAGTACTTC. Translated: CASKNGGALQETQYF.

This clonotype was detected many times. The chain links TRBV7-8 to TRBJ1-5; D possibly corresponds to TRBD1 (5 bases). CDR1 SGHVS and CDR2 FQNEAQ come from the germline V gene. Trimming pared 0 bases from V and 2 bases from J, leaving 8 bases between. The CDR3 is 15 amino acids. Here the CDR3 reads CASSLAGDGNQPQHF. Written as DNA, the CDR3 is TGTGCCAGCAGCTTAGCAGGGGATGGCAATCAGCCCCAGCATTTT.

This clonotype was counted between two and nine times. The chain employs TRBV5-1 and TRBJ2-7; 7 positions agree with TRBD1. Germline V gene data show CDR1 as SGHRS and CDR2 as YFSETQ. The V and J ends lost 0 bases and 1 base, in that order; junction bases with no gene match: 7. The CDR3 runs to 16 residues. For the CDR3, the DNA is TGCGCCAGCAGCTTGGTAACAGGGGCTCCGTCCTACGAGCAGTACTTC. Amino acids: CASSLVTGAPSYEQYF.

This clonotype has just a few counts. The gene calls are TRBV4-3 and TRBJ1-2; D might be TRBD1 (6 bases). CDR3 length equals 14 residues. From germline, CDR1 is LGHNA and CDR2 YSLEER. The V end lost 0 bases, the J end lost 3 bases, and 8 bases lay between the germline ends. The CDR3 nucleotides read TGCGCCAGCAGCCAAGAGGACAGACACTATGGCTACACCTTC. Protein sequence: CASSQEDRHYGYTF.

This clonotype was observed a handful of times. V gene TRBV12-3 or TRBV12-4 combines with J gene TRBJ2-3; D unclear. The CDR3 covers 15 residues. Trimming left V 3 bases short and J 6 bases short, with 16 bases between. CDR3 in amino acids: CASSFRSRTEDTQYF. In DNA form, the CDR3 reads TGTGCCAGCAGTTTTAGGTCTAGAACGGAGGATACGCAGTATTTT.

CDR3 coding DNA: TGCAGTGCTAGTACGGCAGGGGTAGAGACCCAGTACTTC. Residues: CSASTAGVETQYF. The chain recombines TRBV20-1 with TRBJ2-5; the D gene is possibly TRBD1 (6 bases). Germline-derived CDR1 and CDR2 are DFQATT and SNEGSKA (reference sequence). This CDR3 is built from 13 residues. The V end was cut by 3 bases, the J end by 4 bases, with 12 bases between.

This clonotype came up many times. V gene TRBV12-3 or TRBV12-4 combines with J gene TRBJ2-1; 9 bases fit TRBD1. CDR3 length equals 13 residues. V was pared by 3 bases and J by 9 bases, with 3 bases of the junction left unmatched. The CDR3 bases are TGTGCCAGCAGTTTCGGACAGGGGTTTGAGCAGTTCTTC. It encodes CASSFGQGFEQFF.

This clonotype was detected many times. The rearrangement joins TRBV6-2 or TRBV6-3 to TRBJ2-2, with 8 positions matching TRBD1. This CDR3 has 18 residues. Germline lookup yields CDR1 MNHEY and CDR2 SVGEGT. V trimming: 10 bases; J trimming: 1 base; junction bases outside the gene matches: 17. The CDR3 reads CATLEWGQGAGNTGELFF. The CDR3 coding sequence is TGTGCCACCCTTGAATGGGGCCAGGGGGCAGGGAACACCGGGGAGCTGTTTTTT.

In its sample, this clonotype was seen a few times. The chain links TRBV12-3 or TRBV12-4 to TRBJ1-2, with TRBD1 matching 9 bases. Losses at the gene ends were 5 bases for V and 7 bases for J; bases not matched to a gene: 14. This CDR3 comprises 16 residues. CDR3 amino acids: CASSISGTGQTGGYTF. In nucleotides, the CDR3 is TGTGCCAGCAGTATTTCCGGGACAGGGCAAACGGGTGGCTACACCTTC.

The rearrangement joins TRBV6-2 or TRBV6-3 to TRBJ2-1; D perhaps matches TRBD1 (6 bases). CDR1 is MNHEY, CDR2 SVGEGT, per germline. The CDR3 totals 15 residues. The V end was cut by 7 bases, the J end by 7 bases, with 20 bases between. As DNA, the CDR3 is TGTGCCAGCAACCCAAGGGGTGGACAGTCAAATGAGCAGTTCTTC. Protein: CASNPRGGQSNEQFF.

As for this clonotype: A read error may produce the germline difference seen at one junction end. The genes are TRBV4-2 and TRBJ1-1, with D unclear. Germline V gene sequence: CDR1 LGHNA, CDR2 YNFKEQ. The CDR3 is made up of 13 amino acids. CDR3: CASSQAAGGLVRF. In DNA, the CDR3 is TGTGCCAGCAGCCAAGCCGCAGGAGGGTTGGTCCGGTTT.

This clonotype was detected ten times or more. J is TRBJ2-6 and V is TRBV11-2; D call uncertain. Trimming pared 1 base from V and 11 bases from J, leaving 9 bases between. The germline gives CDR1 SGHAT, CDR2 FQNNGV. CDR3 length equals 13 residues. In DNA form, the CDR3 reads TGTGCCAGCAGCTTAGGAGCCCCCGACGTCCTGACTTTC. Its translation: CASSLGAPDVLTF.

This clonotype was detected ten times or more. The chain uses TRBV5-6 and TRBJ2-5; no reliable D call. Trimming left V 4 bases short and J 4 bases short, with 17 bases between. CDR1 is SGHDT, CDR2 YYEEEE, per germline. The CDR3 has 15 residues. The CDR3 reads CASSPQRAGGETQYF. As DNA, the CDR3 is TGTGCCAGCAGCCCACAACGGGCTGGCGGAGAGACCCAGTACTTC.

The DNA of the CDR3 is TGCGCCAGCAGCTTGGCCGTCGACAGACCTGTAAAACTGTTTTTT. This encodes CASSLAVDRPVKLFF. The chain couples TRBV5-1 to TRBJ1-4; D perhaps matches TRBD1 (5 bases). The CDR3 is made up of 15 amino acids. The germline gives CDR1 SGHRS, CDR2 YFSETQ. V was trimmed by 0 bases and J by 10 bases, leaving 16 bases between them.